These 9 T cell receptor beta chains were sequenced from one sample in a study of cytomegalovirus exposure and HLA in healthy donors (dated by TCRdb to about 2017). The method was the immunoSEQ multiplex PCR assay. A mixture of 60 forward primers for TCR Vbeta segments and 13 reverse primers for TCR Jbeta segments was used in the multiplex PCR. The table comes from immuneACCESS by way of TCRdb, which keeps in-frame sequences with V and J called. Part of the clones is missing from these tables; in studies checked, under half for an unresolved V gene and the rest for unknown reasons. The table held for this sample gives more than 130,000 clones. Less than 3.5% of the sample goes to the ten largest clones. The sample consisted of PBMCs. These receptors were obtained from a man aged 35 to 55 in good health and CMV-seronegative.

The chain couples TRBV19 to TRBJ1-2; 9 nucleotides match TRBD1. Trimming at V came to 6 bases and at J to 2 bases, leaving 1 base not matched to a gene. The CDR3 extends over 13 amino acids. Germline-derived CDR1 and CDR2 are LNHDA and SQIVND (reference sequence). CDR3 coding DNA: TGTGCCAGTAGGACAGGGGGGAACTATGGCTACACCTTC. Amino acids: CASRTGGNYGYTF.

V usage is TRBV11-3 and J usage is TRBJ2-5; 12 nucleotides match TRBD1. The CDR3 is 15 amino acids. Germline CDR1 is SGHNT and CDR2 is YENEEA. The ends lost 6 bases at V and 5 bases at J; junction bases unmatched: 7. CDR3 sequence (DNA): TGTGCCAGCAGGCCCGGGACAGGGGGCCCCGAGACCCAGTACTTC. This translates into CASRPGTGGPETQYF. Drawing the rest from reference TRBV11-3 and TRBJ2-5, the complete variable domain is EAGVVQSPRYKIIEKKQPVAFWCNPISGHNTLYWYLQNLGQGPELLIRYENEEAVDDSQLPKDRFSAERLKGVDSTLKIQPAELGDSAVYLCASRPGTGGPETQYFGPGTRLLVL.

The V and J genes are TRBV7-8 and TRBJ1-2; TRBD1 is a possible D gene (5 bases). In germline, CDR1 is SGHVS, CDR2 FQNEAQ. V shed 5 bases and J shed 2 bases, with 18 bases lying between them. CDR3 length equals 16 residues. CDR3 coding DNA: TGTGCCAGCAGCCCTCTGTCCCAGGGTACCAACTATGGCTACACCTTC. Amino acids: CASSPLSQGTNYGYTF.

V is TRBV27 and J is TRBJ2-5; 7 bases map to TRBD2. CDR1 and CDR2 (germline): MNHEY, SMNVEV (reference sequence). Losses at the gene ends were 3 bases for V and 2 bases for J; bases not matched to a gene: 6. The CDR3 is 15 amino acids. The CDR3 DNA reads TGTGCCAGCAGTTTCGGGGGGACGGCACAAGAGACCCAGTACTTC. Amino acid sequence: CASSFGGTAQETQYF.

The V gene is TRBV5-1, the J gene TRBJ2-3; 7 positions match TRBD1. This CDR3 is 15 amino acids long. CDR1 and CDR2 (germline): SGHRS, YFSETQ. J gave up 0 bases and V 7 bases, and 8 bases lay outside the gene matches. The CDR3 DNA follows: TGCGCCAGCCAACAGGGGACAACCAGCACAGATACGCAGTATTTT. Translating it yields CASQQGTTSTDTQYF.

The chain links TRBV5-1 to TRBJ2-5; possible D gene TRBD2, 6 bases. CDR1 is SGHRS and CDR2 is YFSETQ in the germline V gene. This CDR3 is 18 amino acids long. The V gene lost 2 bases and the J gene lost 1 base, with 21 bases spanning the gap. The CDR3 DNA sequence: TGCGCCAGCAGCTTTGGAGTGACTAGAAGTCCTATCCAAGAGACCCAGTACTTC. This gives the protein CASSFGVTRSPIQETQYF.

The chain employs TRBV7-3 and TRBJ2-2, with 7 nucleotides matching TRBD2. V shed 0 bases and J 3 bases; nucleotides not matched to a gene: 7. The CDR3 length is 17 residues. Germline V lookup: CDR1 SGHTA, CDR2 FQGTGA. Here the CDR3 reads CASSLTSSSGYTGELFF. The DNA for the CDR3 is TGTGCCAGCAGCTTAACGTCGTCTAGCGGTTACACCGGGGAGCTGTTTTTT.

V and J are TRBV6-5 and TRBJ1-1, with D unclear. The CDR3 is 14 residues long. Germline V CDR1 and CDR2: MNHEY, SVGAGI. V dropped 5 bases and J dropped 3 bases, with 13 bases sitting between them. The CDR3: CASSPRGGYTEAFF. CDR3 sequence (DNA): TGTGCCAGCAGTCCACGGGGTGGTTACACTGAAGCTTTCTTT.

The chain links TRBV7-9 to TRBJ1-6; D is uncertain. The length of the CDR3 is 15 residues. With 0 bases removed from V and 8 bases from J, the gap between germline ends came to 11 bases. CDR1 is SEHNR and CDR2 is FQNEAQ in the germline V gene (reference sequence). This chain's CDR3 is CASSLATLGYSPLHF. CDR3 DNA: TGTGCCAGCAGCTTAGCGACACTTGGTTATTCACCCCTCCACTTT.